This T cell receptor (beta chain) was recovered during a study of T cells in localized non-small cell lung cancer. Study-level findings and limits: When the top 100 tumor clones were examined, a median approximately 59 of them also appeared in the adjacent lung, which was paired and uninvolved. Owing to sequencing of a solitary tumor region, heterogeneity cannot be discounted. A higher density of T cells in blood coincided with extended overall survival.

Comments on this clone: Its antigen is as yet unknown.

Unmatched junction bases numbered 0, after V lost 0 bases and J lost 3 bases. CDR3 size: 15 residues. CDR1 is MNHEY, CDR2 SMNVEV, per germline (reference sequence). Sequenced by immunoSEQ multiplex PCR; TCRdb stores in-frame clones only, minus some. The table has 20,000 or so clones, 90% seen once. The sequenced sample was peripheral blood, obtained before any cancer treatment. The rearrangement joins TRBV27 to TRBJ2-1; 9 bases are shared with TRBD2. This clonotype was obtained from a woman between 40 and 69 years old with stage I lung adenocarcinoma. The CDR3 region is CASSLSAGGYNEQFF. CDR3 nucleotide sequence: TGTGCCAGCAGTTTATCAGCGGGAGGCTACAATGAGCAGTTCTTC.